The entry below describes one T cell receptor (beta chain). This clonotype has more than one count but fewer than ten. What antigen it recognizes has not been identified. No much larger clone exists at a distance of one base, and base qualities are not known. This sample was taken from a study of early T cells in non-severe SARS-CoV-2 infection (dated by TCRdb to the early 2020s). Context from the whole study: Because TCR sequencing relied on bulk RNA taken from unsorted whole blood, pairing of alpha and beta chains was not possible. Broad study findings and their caveats: Matching against VDJdb was skewed toward anti-spike CD8 responses, likely underestimated virus-specific expansions, and missed private and CD4 specificities.

CDR1 and CDR2 (SNHLY, FYNNEI) derive from the germline V gene. V ends up 8 bases short and J 6 bases short, with an unmatched junction base count of 15. Taken from cysteine to phenylalanine, the CDR3 has 16 residues. Only the CDR3 DNA is retained, 48 bases long and in frame from the first base. This was a case-control study nested in a cohort of healthcare workers in London, UK, who had nasopharyngeal swab PCR tests and blood samples taken every week. Healthcare workers were recruited between 23 and 31 March 2020, during the week of the UK lockdown, and were followed weekly for up to roughly 15 weeks. To prepare the library, 5' RACE was applied. The sample was run on a NextSeq 500. Unique molecular identifiers were attached to individual cDNA molecules in the TCR library protocol so that sequencing error and PCR bias could be corrected. Both TCR alpha and beta chains were sequenced, and tight co-correlation was observed between alpha and beta sequence abundances in each sample. The paper's data handling went like this. Decombinator V4 was used to annotate TCR sequences for V gene, J gene and CDR3. Expanded TCRs were defined as changing significantly between any two time points under a Poisson model with p below 0.0001. Abundances of TCRs were expressed as counts per million after normalisation to the total number of TCRs sequenced in each sample. MAIT TCRs were defined by TRAV1-2 paired with TRAJ12, TRAJ20 or TRAJ33, and iNKT TCRs by TRAV10 paired with TRAJ18. VDJdb, accessed on 1 November 2021, was searched for TCRs annotated for CMV, EBV and SARS-CoV-2, and TCRs annotated for more than one antigen were excluded. In TCRdb, the public reads were trimmed at Q25 with fastp and aligned with MiXCR, with productive beta chains retained. Entries that share a CDR3 protein sequence are merged under the most common genes and DNA. TCRdb, rather than the study authors, made the V and J calls. The sample table contains over 80,000 distinct CDR3 sequences; only one count was recorded for 13% to 15% of them. The ten largest clones take up roughly 9.8% of the sample.

Sequenced material: whole blood. This chain is built from TRBV2 and TRBJ2-2; TRBD1 fits 7 bases in the junction. This TCR was recovered from an adult who was a healthcare worker with PCR-confirmed SARS-CoV-2 infection or an uninfected control (not recorded which). The sequence in DNA is TGTGCCAGCGCCACTATAACAGGGGCGATCCCCGGGGAGCTGTTTTTT. Translated, this gives CASATITGAIPGELFF.